The rows below give T cell receptor beta chains drawn from one sample of a study of T cell changes during pregnancy in multiple sclerosis. Only in-frame clones appear in the TCRdb table, and some are missing; sequencing was by immunoSEQ multiplex PCR. Here the sample spans 65,000 to 70,000 clones, 75% to 95% being singletons. Material: peripheral blood, obtained in the first trimester of pregnancy. These receptors originate from a female donor with multiple sclerosis, enrolled in a pregnancy study. Each CDR3 is given without its conserved first and last residue. A D gene is named only where the DNA matches it firmly.

cdr3_aa | j_call | v_call | cdr3_length | d_call
ASSRGTGVRTEAF | TRBJ1-1 | TRBV6-6 | 13 | TRBD1
ASSPQGQTITGELF | TRBJ2-2 | TRBV7-3 | 14 | .
ASSLLGSRNTIY | TRBJ1-3 | TRBV7-2 | 12 | .
ASSPKGRGQVKYQETQY | TRBJ2-5 | TRBV7-8 | 17 | TRBD1
ASSYDISGTDTQY | TRBJ2-3 | TRBV6-6 | 13 | .
ASSPGAGYT | TRBJ1-2 | TRBV7-9 | 9 | .
ASSIYPGAGTEAF | TRBJ1-1 | TRBV19 | 13 | .
ASNPGQANYGYT | TRBJ1-2 | TRBV6-5 | 12 | TRBD1
ASSFLSNEKLF | TRBJ1-4 | TRBV27 | 11 | .
AIKASGRDNEQF | TRBJ2-1 | TRBV10-3 | 12 | TRBD2
ASSTNILAGGDTGELF | TRBJ2-2 | TRBV9 | 16 | TRBD2
ASSLSGGSTEAF | TRBJ1-1 | TRBV28 | 12 | TRBD1
ASSLYQNTEAF | TRBJ1-1 | TRBV27 | 11 | .
ASSVFPGTGDEQY | TRBJ2-7 | TRBV2 | 13 | TRBD1
ASQVDLGGVVYGYT | TRBJ1-2 | TRBV5-4 | 14 | TRBD1
AWSATRGNTEAF | TRBJ1-1 | TRBV30 | 12 | .
ASARGVGQETQY | TRBJ2-5 | TRBV6-5 | 12 | .
ASSYTRDRGHEQY | TRBJ2-7 | TRBV6-5 | 13 | TRBD1
ASSFPGDRSPLH | TRBJ1-6 | TRBV5-4 | 12 | .
ATSTRWDRGIRDGEQY | TRBJ2-7 | TRBV15 | 16 | TRBD1
AWSVRSLNEKLF | TRBJ1-4 | TRBV30 | 12 | .
ASSGQGLSNEKLF | TRBJ1-4 | TRBV9 | 13 | TRBD1
ASSTDRGNSPLH | TRBJ1-6 | TRBV5-1 | 12 | TRBD1
ASSDGGGSYGYT | TRBJ1-2 | TRBV9 | 12 | .
ASSQDRLAASTDTQY | TRBJ2-3 | TRBV4-2 | 15 | TRBD2
ATSRDFGDYGYT | TRBJ1-2 | TRBV15 | 12 | .
ASSTGDLQNYGYT | TRBJ1-2 | TRBV5-1 | 13 | TRBD1
ASSSGRDSFSYEQY | TRBJ2-7 | TRBV6-6 | 14 | .
ASSVGSGANVLT | TRBJ2-6 | TRBV9 | 12 | .
ASSLRTVSNTGELF | TRBJ2-2 | TRBV5-1 | 14 | .
ASSIGADRWNTEAF | TRBJ1-1 | TRBV19 | 14 | TRBD1
AISEQRERNQPQH | TRBJ1-5 | TRBV10-3 | 13 | .